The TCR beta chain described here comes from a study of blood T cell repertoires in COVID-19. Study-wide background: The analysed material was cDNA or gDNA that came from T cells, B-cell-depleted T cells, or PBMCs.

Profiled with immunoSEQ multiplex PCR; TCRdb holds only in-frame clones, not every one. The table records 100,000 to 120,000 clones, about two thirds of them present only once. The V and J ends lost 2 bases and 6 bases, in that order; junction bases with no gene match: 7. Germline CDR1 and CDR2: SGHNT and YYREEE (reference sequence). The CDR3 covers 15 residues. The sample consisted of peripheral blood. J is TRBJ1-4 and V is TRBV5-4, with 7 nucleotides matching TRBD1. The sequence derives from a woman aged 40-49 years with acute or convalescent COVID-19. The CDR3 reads CASSFTGAKDEKLFF. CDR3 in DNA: TGTGCCAGCAGCTTCACAGGGGCGAAGGATGAAAAACTGTTTTTT.